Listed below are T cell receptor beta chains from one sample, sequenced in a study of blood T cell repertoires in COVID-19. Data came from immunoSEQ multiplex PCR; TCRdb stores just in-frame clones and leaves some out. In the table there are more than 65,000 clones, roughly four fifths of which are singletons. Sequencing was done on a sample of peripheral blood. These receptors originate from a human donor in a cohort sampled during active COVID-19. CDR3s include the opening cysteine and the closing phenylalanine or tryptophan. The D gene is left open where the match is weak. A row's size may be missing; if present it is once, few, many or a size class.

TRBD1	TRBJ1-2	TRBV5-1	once	TGCGCCAGCAGCTTGGGGGGACAGGACCGTGGCTACACCTTC	CASSLGGQDRGYTF
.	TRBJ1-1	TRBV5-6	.	TGTGCCAGCAGCGGCAGGCCGGGAGGGAACACTGAAGCTTTCTTT	CASSGRPGGNTEAFF
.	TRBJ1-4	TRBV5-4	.	TGTGCCAGCAGCTTGGCGGGGGTCGATGAAAAACTGTTTTTT	CASSLAGVDEKLFF
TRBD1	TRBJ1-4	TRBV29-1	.	TGCAGCGTTGTCGGACAGGCGGAAAAACTGTTTTTT	CSVVGQAEKLFF
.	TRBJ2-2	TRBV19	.	TGTGCCAGTAGGGCCCAGGGGCGTTGGACCGGGGAGCTGTTTTTT	CASRAQGRWTGELFF
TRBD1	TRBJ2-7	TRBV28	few	TGTGCCAGCAGTTTTGGTACAGGGGGGAACGAGCAGTACTTC	CASSFGTGGNEQYF
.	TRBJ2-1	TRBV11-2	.	TGTGCCAGCAGCTTACGGCGGAGCTCCTACAATGAGCAGTTCTTC	CASSLRRSSYNEQFF
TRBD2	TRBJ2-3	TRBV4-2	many	TGTGCCAGCAGCCAAGCCGCTAGCGGGTACACAGATACGCAGTATTTT	CASSQAASGYTDTQYF
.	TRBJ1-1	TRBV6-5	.	TGTGCCAGCAACCTCGAAATGAGGACTGAAGCTTTCTTT	CASNLEMRTEAFF
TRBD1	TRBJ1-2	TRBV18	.	TGTGCCAGCTCACGAATACAGGGGGCCGAGGGCTACACCTTC	CASSRIQGAEGYTF